A selection of T cell receptor beta chains follows, all from one sample in a study of cytomegalovirus exposure and HLA in healthy donors. TCRdb keeps only in-frame clones here, not all; method: immunoSEQ multiplex PCR. The repertoire holds roughly 43,000 clones, with about 94% as singletons. The specimen was PBMCs. These receptors all come from a man aged 18 to 29 in good health and CMV-seronegative. Both conserved end residues are part of each CDR3. D genes are given only for firm matches. Clone size is shown for a subset of rows, as once, few, many or a class of expanded clone.

v_call: TRBV28; d_call: TRBD1; clone_size: NA; j_call: TRBJ1-2; cdr3_aa: CASSLQGAMGYTF; cdr3_nt: TGTGCCAGCAGTTTACAGGGGGCAATGGGCTACACCTTC
v_call: TRBV7-2; d_call: NA; clone_size: NA; j_call: TRBJ2-3; cdr3_aa: CASSYVAAHPRADTQYF; cdr3_nt: TGTGCCAGCAGCTACGTAGCGGCCCACCCGCGGGCAGATACGCAGTATTTT
v_call: TRBV6-1; d_call: TRBD2; clone_size: NA; j_call: TRBJ2-6; cdr3_aa: CASSALSGGTRSGANVLTF; cdr3_nt: TGTGCCAGCAGTGCGTTAAGCGGGGGGACTCGCTCTGGGGCCAACGTCCTGACTTTC
v_call: TRBV18; d_call: TRBD2; clone_size: NA; j_call: TRBJ2-3; cdr3_aa: CASSPRLAGGTNTDTQYF; cdr3_nt: TGTGCCAGCTCACCCAGACTAGCGGGGGGAACAAACACAGATACGCAGTATTTT
v_call: TRBV25-1; d_call: NA; clone_size: NA; j_call: TRBJ1-3; cdr3_aa: CASRGRTDGDTIYF; cdr3_nt: TGTGCCAGCAGGGGGAGGACCGACGGGGACACCATATATTTT
v_call: TRBV5-1; d_call: TRBD2; clone_size: NA; j_call: TRBJ2-5; cdr3_aa: CASSLGGTSVEETQYF; cdr3_nt: TGCGCCAGCAGCTTGGGGGGGACTAGCGTGGAGGAGACCCAGTACTTC
v_call: TRBV7-3; d_call: NA; clone_size: NA; j_call: TRBJ1-1; cdr3_aa: CASSLRGPRQRNTEAFF; cdr3_nt: TGTGCCAGCAGCTTACGTGGTCCGAGACAGCGGAACACTGAAGCTTTCTTT
v_call: TRBV7-3; d_call: TRBD2; clone_size: NA; j_call: TRBJ2-1; cdr3_aa: CASSFGGSANEQFF; cdr3_nt: TGTGCCAGCAGCTTTGGCGGGAGTGCGAATGAGCAGTTCTTC
v_call: TRBV10-3; d_call: TRBD2; clone_size: NA; j_call: TRBJ2-1; cdr3_aa: CAISFKASGVNEQFF; cdr3_nt: TGTGCCATCAGTTTCAAGGCTAGCGGGGTCAATGAGCAGTTCTTC
v_call: TRBV5-5; d_call: TRBD2; clone_size: NA; j_call: TRBJ2-1; cdr3_aa: CASSGTSGSHIRYEQFF; cdr3_nt: TGTGCCAGCAGCGGGACTAGCGGGTCGCATATAAGGTATGAGCAGTTCTTC
v_call: TRBV20-1; d_call: NA; clone_size: NA; j_call: TRBJ2-4; cdr3_aa: CSKSPKNIQYF; cdr3_nt: TGCAGTAAGAGTCCGAAAAACATTCAGTACTTC
v_call: TRBV28; d_call: TRBD1; clone_size: NA; j_call: TRBJ1-1; cdr3_aa: CASRPPGQGFMAFF; cdr3_nt: TGTGCCAGCAGACCTCCGGGACAGGGGTTCATGGCTTTCTTT
v_call: TRBV7-3; d_call: TRBD2; clone_size: NA; j_call: TRBJ2-2; cdr3_aa: CASSLIAGGPDTGELFF; cdr3_nt: TGTGCCAGCAGCTTAATAGCGGGAGGGCCGGACACCGGGGAGCTGTTTTTT
v_call: TRBV7-2; d_call: TRBD2; clone_size: NA; j_call: TRBJ2-4; cdr3_aa: CASSWSGNQAKNIQYF; cdr3_nt: TGTGCCAGCAGCTGGAGCGGGAACCAGGCCAAAAACATTCAGTACTTC
v_call: TRBV7-9; d_call: NA; clone_size: NA; j_call: TRBJ1-5; cdr3_aa: CASSPATGSNQPQHF; cdr3_nt: TGTGCCAGCAGCCCGGCGACGGGGAGCAATCAGCCCCAGCATTTT
v_call: TRBV7-9; d_call: NA; clone_size: once; j_call: TRBJ2-5; cdr3_aa: CASSLTGLETQYF; cdr3_nt: TGTGCCAGCAGCTTAACAGGGTTGGAGACCCAGTACTTC
v_call: TRBV5-4; d_call: TRBD1; clone_size: NA; j_call: TRBJ1-6; cdr3_aa: CASSGGTGIYNSPLHF; cdr3_nt: TGTGCCAGCAGCGGCGGGACAGGGATCTATAATTCACCCCTCCACTTT
v_call: TRBV27; d_call: NA; clone_size: NA; j_call: TRBJ2-7; cdr3_aa: CASSLLGDEQYF; cdr3_nt: TGTGCCAGCAGTTTATTAGGGGACGAGCAGTACTTC
v_call: TRBV7-9; d_call: NA; clone_size: NA; j_call: TRBJ2-1; cdr3_aa: CASRTGDNEQFF; cdr3_nt: TGTGCCAGCCGAACAGGAGACAATGAGCAGTTCTTC
v_call: TRBV15; d_call: TRBD1; clone_size: NA; j_call: TRBJ2-5; cdr3_aa: CATSRGGQGYEGETQYF; cdr3_nt: TGTGCCACCAGCAGAGGAGGACAGGGATACGAGGGGGAGACCCAGTACTTC
v_call: TRBV6-5; d_call: TRBD1; clone_size: once; j_call: TRBJ2-4; cdr3_aa: CASSYSTGGGNIQYF; cdr3_nt: TGTGCCAGCAGTTACTCGACAGGGGGCGGAAACATTCAGTACTTC
v_call: TRBV5-1; d_call: TRBD2; clone_size: NA; j_call: TRBJ2-1; cdr3_aa: CASSHLAGRYNEQFF; cdr3_nt: TGCGCCAGCAGCCATCTAGCGGGTCGATACAATGAGCAGTTCTTC
v_call: TRBV9; d_call: TRBD2; clone_size: NA; j_call: TRBJ2-2; cdr3_aa: CASSVRGGSGGASTGELFF; cdr3_nt: TGTGCCAGCAGCGTTAGAGGTGGTAGCGGGGGGGCTTCCACCGGGGAGCTGTTTTTT
v_call: TRBV18; d_call: TRBD1; clone_size: few; j_call: TRBJ1-5; cdr3_aa: CASSRDSGDQPQHF; cdr3_nt: TGTGCCAGCTCACGGGACAGCGGTGATCAGCCCCAGCATTTT
v_call: TRBV7-8; d_call: NA; clone_size: NA; j_call: TRBJ1-5; cdr3_aa: CASSLVGGVDNQPQHF; cdr3_nt: TGTGCCAGCAGCTTAGTCGGAGGGGTAGACAATCAGCCCCAGCATTTT
v_call: TRBV19; d_call: TRBD2; clone_size: NA; j_call: TRBJ2-1; cdr3_aa: CASTTSGSSWNEQFF; cdr3_nt: TGTGCCAGTACGACTAGCGGGAGCTCTTGGAATGAGCAGTTCTTC
v_call: TRBV6-5; d_call: NA; clone_size: NA; j_call: TRBJ1-6; cdr3_aa: CASSPGQSNSPLHF; cdr3_nt: TGTGCCAGCAGCCCGGGACAATCTAATTCACCCCTCCACTTT
v_call: TRBV7-2; d_call: NA; clone_size: NA; j_call: TRBJ1-1; cdr3_aa: CASSHPTGTLNTEAFF; cdr3_nt: TGTGCCAGCAGCCACCCCACAGGGACCCTGAACACTGAAGCTTTCTTT
v_call: TRBV11-1; d_call: TRBD2; clone_size: NA; j_call: TRBJ2-1; cdr3_aa: CASSSSGGERWHEQFF; cdr3_nt: TGTGCCAGCAGCTCTAGCGGGGGGGAGAGGTGGCATGAGCAGTTCTTC
v_call: TRBV6-6; d_call: NA; clone_size: NA; j_call: TRBJ2-7; cdr3_aa: CASSYWVAEQYF; cdr3_nt: TGTGCCAGCAGTTACTGGGTAGCCGAGCAGTACTTC
v_call: TRBV27; d_call: NA; clone_size: NA; j_call: TRBJ2-7; cdr3_aa: CASSRGQNYEQYF; cdr3_nt: TGTGCCAGCAGTCGCGGACAGAACTACGAGCAGTACTTC
v_call: TRBV9; d_call: NA; clone_size: NA; j_call: TRBJ2-7; cdr3_aa: CASSVGTASYEQYF; cdr3_nt: TGTGCCAGCAGCGTAGGGACAGCCTCCTACGAGCAGTACTTC
v_call: TRBV6-5; d_call: NA; clone_size: few; j_call: TRBJ2-7; cdr3_aa: CASSYSRGYEQYF; cdr3_nt: TGTGCCAGCAGTTACTCGAGAGGCTACGAGCAGTACTTC
v_call: TRBV14; d_call: TRBD1; clone_size: NA; j_call: TRBJ2-1; cdr3_aa: CASSTHRDRGLGEQFF; cdr3_nt: TGTGCCAGCAGCACCCATAGGGACAGGGGGCTCGGGGAGCAGTTCTTC
v_call: TRBV11-2; d_call: TRBD2; clone_size: NA; j_call: TRBJ2-7; cdr3_aa: CASSLAGLAGGEQYF; cdr3_nt: TGTGCCAGCAGCTTAGCCGGACTAGCGGGGGGGGAGCAGTACTTC
v_call: TRBV4-2; d_call: NA; clone_size: NA; j_call: TRBJ1-5; cdr3_aa: CASSQETVRSGNQPQHF; cdr3_nt: TGTGCCAGCAGCCAAGAAACAGTTCGGTCCGGCAATCAGCCCCAGCATTTT
v_call: TRBV12-1; d_call: NA; clone_size: NA; j_call: TRBJ2-1; cdr3_aa: CASSLGFSYNEQFF; cdr3_nt: TGTGCCAGCAGCTTGGGCTTCTCCTACAATGAGCAGTTCTTC
v_call: TRBV7-2; d_call: NA; clone_size: NA; j_call: TRBJ2-1; cdr3_aa: CASSLSQGSYNEQFF; cdr3_nt: TGTGCCAGCAGCTTATCCCAGGGCTCCTACAATGAGCAGTTCTTC
v_call: TRBV5-4; d_call: TRBD2; clone_size: NA; j_call: TRBJ2-1; cdr3_aa: CASSGAFTGEGNEQFF; cdr3_nt: TGTGCCAGCAGCGGCGCCTTTACGGGGGAGGGGAATGAGCAGTTCTTC
v_call: TRBV28; d_call: TRBD1; clone_size: once; j_call: TRBJ1-1; cdr3_aa: CASPGQGDTEAFF; cdr3_nt: TGTGCCAGCCCGGGACAGGGTGACACTGAAGCTTTCTTT
v_call: TRBV11-2; d_call: TRBD2; clone_size: NA; j_call: TRBJ2-7; cdr3_aa: CASSLVGTSVYEQYF; cdr3_nt: TGTGCCAGCAGCTTAGTGGGGACTAGTGTTTACGAGCAGTACTTC
v_call: TRBV6-5; d_call: NA; clone_size: NA; j_call: TRBJ2-7; cdr3_aa: CASSYSILLPEQYF; cdr3_nt: TGTGCCAGCAGTTACTCGATACTCCTACCCGAGCAGTACTTC
v_call: TRBV6-1; d_call: NA; clone_size: NA; j_call: TRBJ2-6; cdr3_aa: CASSFFSGANVLTF; cdr3_nt: TGTGCCAGCAGTTTCTTCTCTGGGGCCAACGTCCTGACTTTC
v_call: TRBV11-2; d_call: NA; clone_size: NA; j_call: TRBJ2-3; cdr3_aa: CASSISGGLSTDTQYF; cdr3_nt: TGTGCCAGCAGCATAAGCGGCGGCCTAAGCACAGATACGCAGTATTTT
v_call: TRBV7-9; d_call: TRBD2; clone_size: NA; j_call: TRBJ2-1; cdr3_aa: CASSLDGTRRHEQFF; cdr3_nt: TGTGCCAGCAGCTTAGATGGGACTAGACGACATGAGCAGTTCTTC
v_call: TRBV7-2; d_call: NA; clone_size: NA; j_call: TRBJ2-1; cdr3_aa: CASSSQGGPYINNEQFF; cdr3_nt: TGTGCCAGCAGCTCCCAGGGGGGACCATATATTAACAATGAGCAGTTCTTC
v_call: TRBV10-2; d_call: NA; clone_size: NA; j_call: TRBJ2-3; cdr3_aa: CASSVGSTNSSTDTQYF; cdr3_nt: TGCGCCAGCAGTGTTGGTAGCACGAACTCTAGCACAGATACGCAGTATTTT
v_call: TRBV28; d_call: TRBD2; clone_size: NA; j_call: TRBJ2-7; cdr3_aa: CANRSPGLAGIYEQYF; cdr3_nt: TGTGCCAACAGGTCCCCGGGACTAGCGGGAATCTACGAGCAGTACTTC